This entry features one T cell receptor beta chain sequence. Under the authors' procedure: Cell counts per sample came from amplifying reference gene primers. This table comes from immunoSEQ multiplex PCR, and its TCRdb copy is limited to in-frame clones, with some not included. V and J calls and clone size are as listed in that table; D and trimming were resolved from the DNA. The data hold about 190,000 clones, with about 88% observed a single time. With 0 bases clipped from V and 4 bases from J, the junction kept 5 bases outside the gene matches. The CDR3 has 15 amino acids. Germline V gene sequence: CDR1 GTSNPN, CDR2 SVGIG (reference sequence). The entry originates in a study of blood T cell repertoires in COVID-19. For the study at large: Whether acute or convalescent, the COVID-19 samples came from the United States, Italy and Spain. The cDNA or gDNA used as material had been derived from T cells, B-cell-depleted T cells, or PBMCs.

This TCR derives from a man younger than 45 with acute or convalescent COVID-19. The sample was peripheral blood. The chain uses TRBV30 and TRBJ2-1, with TRBD2 identical over 8 bases. CDR3 region: CAWSVTSVVYNEQFF. CDR3 in DNA: TGTGCCTGGAGTGTGACTAGCGTGGTTTACAATGAGCAGTTCTTC.